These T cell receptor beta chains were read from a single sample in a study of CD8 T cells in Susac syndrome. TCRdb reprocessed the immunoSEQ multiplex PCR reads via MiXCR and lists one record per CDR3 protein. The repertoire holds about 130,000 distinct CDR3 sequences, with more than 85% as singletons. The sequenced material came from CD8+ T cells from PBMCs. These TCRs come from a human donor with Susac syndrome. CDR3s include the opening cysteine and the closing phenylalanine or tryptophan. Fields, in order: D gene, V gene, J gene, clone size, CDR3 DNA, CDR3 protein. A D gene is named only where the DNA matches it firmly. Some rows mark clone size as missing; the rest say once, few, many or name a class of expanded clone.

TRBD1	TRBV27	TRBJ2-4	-	TGTGCCAGCAGCCCAACCACGGGACAGATAAACATTCAGTACTTC	CASSPTTGQINIQYF
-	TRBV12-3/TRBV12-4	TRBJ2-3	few	TGTGCCAGCAGTTTCTTAGCAGATACGCAGTATTTT	CASSFLADTQYF
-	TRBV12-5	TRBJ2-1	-	TGTGCTAGTGGTTTTTCATTCGAAGAGGACGTCCACAATGAGCAGTTCTTC	CASGFSFEEDVHNEQFF
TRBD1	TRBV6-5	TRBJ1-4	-	TGTGCCAGCAGTTACTCGACAGGGGGGAATGAAAAACTGTTTTTT	CASSYSTGGNEKLFF
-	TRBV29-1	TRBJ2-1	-	TGCAGCGTTGACACTAGTACTCAAAACAATGAGCAGTTCTTC	CSVDTSTQNNEQFF
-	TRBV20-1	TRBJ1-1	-	TGCAGTGCTAGAGAGCCATTAGGCGGGATGGACACTGAAGCTTTCTTT	CSAREPLGGMDTEAFF
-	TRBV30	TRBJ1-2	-	TGTGCCTGGAGAGGGGGGGGCAGAAATGGCTACACCTTC	CAWRGGGRNGYTF
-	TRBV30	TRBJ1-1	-	TGTGCCTGGAGTCTGACAGGCCTTGGAACTGAAGCTTTCTTT	CAWSLTGLGTEAFF
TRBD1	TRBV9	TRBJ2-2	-	TGTGCCAGCAGCGTAGGCACAGGGGTGAACACCGGGGAGCTGTTTTTT	CASSVGTGVNTGELFF
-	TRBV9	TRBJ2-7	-	TGTGCCAGCGGTAGCGCAACCTACGAGCAGTACTTC	CASGSATYEQYF
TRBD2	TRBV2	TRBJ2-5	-	TGTGCCAGCAGTGGGACTAGCGGGAATCAAGAGACCCAGTACTTC	CASSGTSGNQETQYF
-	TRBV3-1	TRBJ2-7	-	TGTGCCAGCAGCCGCCACTGGACGGAATCCTACGAGCAGTACTTC	CASSRHWTESYEQYF
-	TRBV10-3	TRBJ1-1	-	TGTGCCATCAGTGAGTCAAGTGGGGGCAGGGCTACGAACACTGAAGCTTTCTTT	CAISESSGGRATNTEAFF
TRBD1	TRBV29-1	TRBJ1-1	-	TGCAGCGTCCGGGGTGACAGGGACAATCTAATGAACACTGAAGCTTTCTTT	CSVRGDRDNLMNTEAFF
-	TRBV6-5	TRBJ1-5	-	TGTGCCAGCAGTTACTCGGCCCCGGGACACCCTAGCAATCAGCCCCAGCATTTT	CASSYSAPGHPSNQPQHF
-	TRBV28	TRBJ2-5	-	TGTGCCAGCAGTTCAGAGACCCAAGAGACCCAGTACTTC	CASSSETQETQYF